The clone carrying this T cell receptor (beta chain) was detected only a few times. Its specificity is unknown. The sample belongs to a study of identical twins. One entry per CDR3 protein, called by TCRdb with MiXCR from the 5' RACE reads. Of 310,000 or so distinct CDR3 sequences listed, under 9% were seen once; the top ten hold approximately 2.1%. Trimming took 8 bases from V and 5 from J; bases not matched to a gene: 12. The germline V gene encodes CDR1 MNHNS and CDR2 SASEGT. The CDR3 contains 16 residues. Overall study results and limits: Partly confounded zero-insertion analyses could result from invariant MAIT and iNKT cells. Out-of-frame alpha sequences shared by twins were enriched for low generation probability.

Another study also made use of these data, one on yellow fever vaccine responses in identical twins.

The origin of this receptor is a woman younger than 35 in good health. The rearrangement links TRBV6-1 to TRBJ1-6; the match to TRBD1 covers 7 bases. Sequencing was carried out using memory (CD45RO+) T cells sorted from blood. The CDR3 here is CASSGGKQGNNSPLHF. The CDR3 bases are TGTGCCAGCTCAGGGGGGAAACAGGGGAATAATTCACCCCTCCACTTT.